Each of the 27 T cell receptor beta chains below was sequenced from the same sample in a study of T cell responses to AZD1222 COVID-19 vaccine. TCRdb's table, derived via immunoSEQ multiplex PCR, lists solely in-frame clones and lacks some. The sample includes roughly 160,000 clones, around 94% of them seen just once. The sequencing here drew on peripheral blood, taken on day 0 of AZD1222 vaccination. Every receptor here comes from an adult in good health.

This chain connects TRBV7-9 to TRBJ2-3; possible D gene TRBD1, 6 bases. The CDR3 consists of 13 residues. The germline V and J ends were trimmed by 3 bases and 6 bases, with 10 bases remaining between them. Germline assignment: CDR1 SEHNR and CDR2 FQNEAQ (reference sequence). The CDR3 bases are TGTGCCAGCAGCTTTACAGGGTGGGATACGCAGTATTTT. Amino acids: CASSFTGWDTQYF.

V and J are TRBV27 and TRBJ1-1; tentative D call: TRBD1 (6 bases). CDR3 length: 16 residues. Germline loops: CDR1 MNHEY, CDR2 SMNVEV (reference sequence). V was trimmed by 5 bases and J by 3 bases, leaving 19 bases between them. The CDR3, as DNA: TGTGCCAGCAGTCCGAATCAGGGGATTGGGGACACTGAAGCTTTCTTT. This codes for CASSPNQGIGDTEAFF.

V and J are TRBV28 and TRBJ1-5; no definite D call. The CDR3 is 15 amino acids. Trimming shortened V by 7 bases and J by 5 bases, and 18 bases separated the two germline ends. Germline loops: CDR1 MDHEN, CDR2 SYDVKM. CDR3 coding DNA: TGTGCCAGCATGGCGAAGGGCCCCCCCGATCAGCCCCAGCATTTT. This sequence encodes CASMAKGPPDQPQHF.

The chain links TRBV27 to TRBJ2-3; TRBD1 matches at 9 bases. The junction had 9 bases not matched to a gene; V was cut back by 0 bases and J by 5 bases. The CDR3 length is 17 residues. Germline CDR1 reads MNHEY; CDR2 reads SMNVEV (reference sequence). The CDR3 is CASSLSLGTGRRDTQYF. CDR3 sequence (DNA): TGTGCCAGCAGTTTATCGTTGGGGACAGGGAGGCGAGATACGCAGTATTTT.

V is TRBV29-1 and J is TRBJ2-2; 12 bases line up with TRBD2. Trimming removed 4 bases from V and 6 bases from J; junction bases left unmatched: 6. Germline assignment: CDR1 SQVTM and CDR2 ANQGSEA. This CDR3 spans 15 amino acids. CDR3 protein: CSVGLLAGGPGELFF. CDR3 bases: TGCAGCGTTGGGTTGCTAGCGGGAGGGCCCGGGGAGCTGTTTTTT.

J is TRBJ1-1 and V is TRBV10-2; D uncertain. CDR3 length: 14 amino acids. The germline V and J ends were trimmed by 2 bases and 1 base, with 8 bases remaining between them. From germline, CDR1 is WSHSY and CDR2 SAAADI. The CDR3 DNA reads TGCGCCAGCAGTGAGCCAGTAACGAACACTGAAGCTTTCTTT. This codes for CASSEPVTNTEAFF.

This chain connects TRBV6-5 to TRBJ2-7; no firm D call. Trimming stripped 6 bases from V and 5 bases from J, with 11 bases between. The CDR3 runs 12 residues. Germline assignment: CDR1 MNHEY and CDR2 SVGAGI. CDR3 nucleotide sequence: TGTGCCAGCAGACACTCAGGCAACGAGCAGTACTTC. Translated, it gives CASRHSGNEQYF.

DNA of the CDR3: TGTGCCATCAGTTGGGACAGACAAGAGACCCAGTACTTC. Residues: CAISWDRQETQYF. The chain has TRBV10-3 and TRBJ2-5, with 7 nucleotides matching TRBD1. The J segment lost 2 bases and the V segment lost 5 bases, leaving 2 bases of the junction unmatched. This CDR3 is 13 amino acids long. Germline CDR1 is ENHRY and CDR2 is SYGVKD.

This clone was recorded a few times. CDR3 sequence (DNA): TGTGCCAGCAGCCTCGGACAGGGGAGCTCCTATAATTCACCCCTCCACTTT. This gives the protein CASSLGQGSSYNSPLHF. The chain links TRBV7-2 to TRBJ1-6, with 9 bases identical to TRBD1. Germline lookup yields CDR1 SGHTA and CDR2 FQGNSA. This CDR3 is built from 17 residues. V was clipped by 5 bases and J by 0 bases; unmatched bases: 5.

The DNA of the CDR3 is TGCGCCAGCAGCCAAGGGCCCGGGACTAGCGGGGGGGTGCAGTACTTC. Translation gives CASSQGPGTSGGVQYF. The chain links TRBV4-1 to TRBJ2-5; 16 bases are shared with TRBD2. Germline V lookup: CDR1 MGHRA, CDR2 YSYEKL. The CDR3 totals 16 residues. V lost 1 base to trimming and J lost 11 bases; unmatched junction nucleotides: 7.

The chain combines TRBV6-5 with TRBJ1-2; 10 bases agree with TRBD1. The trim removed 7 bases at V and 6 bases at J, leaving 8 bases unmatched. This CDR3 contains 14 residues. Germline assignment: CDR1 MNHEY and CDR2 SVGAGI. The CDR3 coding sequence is TGTGCCAGCATGAAGGACAGGGGGGAACATGGCTACACCTTC. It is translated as CASMKDRGEHGYTF.

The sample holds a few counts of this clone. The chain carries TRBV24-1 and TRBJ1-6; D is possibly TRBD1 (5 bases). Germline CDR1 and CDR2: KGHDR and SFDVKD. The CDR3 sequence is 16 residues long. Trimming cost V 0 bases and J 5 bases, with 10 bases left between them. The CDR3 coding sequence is TGTGCCACCAGTGATTTGGGGACGGAAAATAATTCACCCCTCCACTTT. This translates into CATSDLGTENNSPLHF.

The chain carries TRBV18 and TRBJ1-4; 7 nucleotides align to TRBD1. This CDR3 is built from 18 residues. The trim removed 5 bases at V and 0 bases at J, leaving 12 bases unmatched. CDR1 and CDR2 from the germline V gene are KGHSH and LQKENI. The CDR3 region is CASSTAMLQGSTNEKLFF. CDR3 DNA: TGTGCCAGCTCAACTGCTATGTTACAGGGGTCAACTAATGAAAAACTGTTTTTT.

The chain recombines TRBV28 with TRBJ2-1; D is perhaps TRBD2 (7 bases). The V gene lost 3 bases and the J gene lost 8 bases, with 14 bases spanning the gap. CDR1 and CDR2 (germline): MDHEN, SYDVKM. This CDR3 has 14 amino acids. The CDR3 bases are TGTGCCAGCAGTTTGGGAGGGGGGCTTCATGAGCAGTTCTTC. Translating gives CASSLGGGLHEQFF. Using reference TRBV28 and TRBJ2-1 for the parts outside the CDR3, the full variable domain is DVKVTQSSRYLVKRTGEKVFLECVQDMDHENMFWYRQDPGLGLRLIYFSYDVKMKEKGDIPEGYSVSREKKERFSLILESASTNQTSMYLCASSLGGGLHEQFFGPGTRLTVL.

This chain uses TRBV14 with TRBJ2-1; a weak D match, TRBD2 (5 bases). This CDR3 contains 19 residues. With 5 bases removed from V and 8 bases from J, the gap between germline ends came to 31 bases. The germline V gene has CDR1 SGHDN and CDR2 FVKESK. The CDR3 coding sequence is TGTGCCAGCAGCAGCCAAGATGGTCAATCTTCACTAGGCTTTGATGAGCAGTTCTTC. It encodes CASSSQDGQSSLGFDEQFF. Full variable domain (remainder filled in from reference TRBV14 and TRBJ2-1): EAGVTQFPSHSVIEKGQTVTLRCDPISGHDNLYWYRRVMGKEIKFLLHFVKESKQDESGMPNNRFLAERTGGTYSTLKVQPAELEDSGVYFCASSSQDGQSSLGFDEQFFGPGTRLTVL.

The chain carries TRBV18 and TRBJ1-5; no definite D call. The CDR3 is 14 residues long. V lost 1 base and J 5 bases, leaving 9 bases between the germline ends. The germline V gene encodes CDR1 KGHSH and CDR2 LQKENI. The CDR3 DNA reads TGTGCCAGCTCACCACAGAACCGGGATCAGCCCCAGCATTTT. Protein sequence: CASSPQNRDQPQHF.

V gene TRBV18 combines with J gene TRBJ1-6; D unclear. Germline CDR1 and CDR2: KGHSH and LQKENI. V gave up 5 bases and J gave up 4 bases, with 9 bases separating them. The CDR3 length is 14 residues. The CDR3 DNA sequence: TGTGCCAGCTCAGCAGTACCGTATAATTCACCCCTCCACTTT. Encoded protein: CASSAVPYNSPLHF. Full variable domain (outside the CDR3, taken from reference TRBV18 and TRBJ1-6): NAGVMQNPRHLVRRRGQEARLRCSPMKGHSHVYWYRQLPEEGLKFMVYLQKENIIDESGMPKERFSAEFPKEGPSILRIQQVVRGDSAAYFCASSAVPYNSPLHFGNGTRLTVT.

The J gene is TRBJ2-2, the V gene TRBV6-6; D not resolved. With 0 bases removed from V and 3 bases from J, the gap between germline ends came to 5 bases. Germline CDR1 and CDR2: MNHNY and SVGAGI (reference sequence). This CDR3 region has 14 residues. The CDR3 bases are TGTGCCAGCAGTTACTCTTCTGACACCGGGGAGCTGTTTTTT. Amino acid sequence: CASSYSSDTGELFF.

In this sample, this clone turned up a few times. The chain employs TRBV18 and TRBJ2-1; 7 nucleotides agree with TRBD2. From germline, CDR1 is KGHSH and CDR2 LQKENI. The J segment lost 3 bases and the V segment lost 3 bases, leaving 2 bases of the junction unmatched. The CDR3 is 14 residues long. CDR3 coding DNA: TGTGCCAGCTCACCCCCTAGCGGCTACAATGAGCAGTTCTTC. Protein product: CASSPPSGYNEQFF.

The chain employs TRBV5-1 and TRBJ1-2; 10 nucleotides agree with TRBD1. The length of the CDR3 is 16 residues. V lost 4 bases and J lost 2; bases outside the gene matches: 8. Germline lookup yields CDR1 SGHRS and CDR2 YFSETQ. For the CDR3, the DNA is TGCGCCAGCAGCCCCCGACAGGGGGCAGGAAACTATGGCTACACCTTC. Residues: CASSPRQGAGNYGYTF.

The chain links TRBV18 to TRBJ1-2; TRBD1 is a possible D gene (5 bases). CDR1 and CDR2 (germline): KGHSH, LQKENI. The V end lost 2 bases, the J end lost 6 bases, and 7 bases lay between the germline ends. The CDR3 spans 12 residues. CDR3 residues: CASSPNRHGYTF. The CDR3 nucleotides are TGTGCCAGCTCACCAAACAGGCATGGCTACACCTTC. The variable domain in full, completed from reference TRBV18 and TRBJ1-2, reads NAGVMQNPRHLVRRRGQEARLRCSPMKGHSHVYWYRQLPEEGLKFMVYLQKENIIDESGMPKERFSAEFPKEGPSILRIQQVVRGDSAAYFCASSPNRHGYTFGSGTRLTVV.

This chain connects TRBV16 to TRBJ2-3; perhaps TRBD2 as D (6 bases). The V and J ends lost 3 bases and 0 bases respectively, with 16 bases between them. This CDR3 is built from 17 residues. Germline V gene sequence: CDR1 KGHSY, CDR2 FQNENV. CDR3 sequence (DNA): TGTGCCAGCAGCCAGTCTCCGAGGACTAAAAGCACAGATACGCAGTATTTT. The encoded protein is CASSQSPRTKSTDTQYF.

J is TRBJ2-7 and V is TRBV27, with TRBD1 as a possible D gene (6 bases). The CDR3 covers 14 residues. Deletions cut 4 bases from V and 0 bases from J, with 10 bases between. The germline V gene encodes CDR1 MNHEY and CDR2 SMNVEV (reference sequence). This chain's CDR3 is CASSYRAPSYEQYF. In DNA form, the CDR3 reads TGTGCCAGCAGTTACAGGGCCCCCTCCTACGAGCAGTACTTC.

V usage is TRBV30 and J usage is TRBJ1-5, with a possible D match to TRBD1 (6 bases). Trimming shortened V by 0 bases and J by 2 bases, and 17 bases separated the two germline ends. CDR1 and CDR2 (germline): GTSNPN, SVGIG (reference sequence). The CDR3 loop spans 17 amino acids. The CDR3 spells CAWSVGAGVSGNQPQHF. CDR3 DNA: TGTGCCTGGAGTGTTGGGGCAGGGGTTTCCGGCAATCAGCCCCAGCATTTT. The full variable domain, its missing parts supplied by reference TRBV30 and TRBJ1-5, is SQTIHQWPATLVQPVGSPLSLECTVEGTSNPNLYWYRQAAGRGLQLLFYSVGIGQISSEVPQNLSASRPQDRQFILSSKKLLLSDSGFYLCAWSVGAGVSGNQPQHFGDGTRLSIL.

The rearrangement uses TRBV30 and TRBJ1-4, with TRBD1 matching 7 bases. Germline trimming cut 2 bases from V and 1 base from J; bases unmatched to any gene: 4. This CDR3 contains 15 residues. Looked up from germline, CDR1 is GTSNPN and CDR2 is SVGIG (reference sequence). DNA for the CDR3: TGTGCCTGGAGTAATTCAGGGGGAACTAATGAAAAACTGTTTTTT. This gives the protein CAWSNSGGTNEKLFF.

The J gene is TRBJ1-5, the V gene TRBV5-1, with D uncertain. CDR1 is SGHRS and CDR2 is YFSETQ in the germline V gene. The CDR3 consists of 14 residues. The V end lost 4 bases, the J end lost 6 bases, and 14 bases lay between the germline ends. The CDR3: CASSPTPAGQPQHF. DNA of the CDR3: TGCGCCAGCAGCCCGACACCGGCAGGTCAGCCCCAGCATTTT.

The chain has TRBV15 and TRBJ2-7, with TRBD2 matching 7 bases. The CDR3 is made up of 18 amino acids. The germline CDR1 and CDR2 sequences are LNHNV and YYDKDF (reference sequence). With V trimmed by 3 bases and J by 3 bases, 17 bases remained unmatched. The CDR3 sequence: CATSSICAVREWLYEQYF. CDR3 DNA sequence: TGTGCCACCAGCAGTATCTGCGCGGTGCGGGAGTGGCTCTACGAGCAGTACTTC.